The 28 T cell receptor beta chains listed next were all sequenced from one sample in a study of OX40 agonist ivuxolimab in advanced cancers. Profiling relied on immunoSEQ multiplex PCR, and the TCRdb table lists in-frame clones only, not all of them. The data hold approximately 66,000 clones, with around 87% observed a single time. Source: CD4+ or CD8+ T cells sorted from blood, taken in a trial of the OX40 agonist ivuxolimab. Receptor source: an adult with an advanced solid tumor such as melanoma, head and neck, liver or kidney cancer.

The chain recombines TRBV18 with TRBJ2-3; a possible D gene is TRBD1 (5 bases). Germline assignment: CDR1 KGHSH and CDR2 LQKENI. V was shortened by 2 bases and J by 6 bases, with 15 bases between the two germline ends. The CDR3 is 15 residues long. The CDR3 DNA reads as TGTGCCAGCTCACCATCGGTAGGGGTAGTTGATACGCAGTATTTT. Protein sequence: CASSPSVGVVDTQYF.

The chain is built from TRBV18 and TRBJ1-3, with D maybe TRBD1 (5 bases). This CDR3 has 17 residues. V gave up 3 bases and J gave up 3 bases, with 18 bases separating them. Germline CDR1 and CDR2: KGHSH and LQKENI. The DNA of the CDR3 is TGTGCCAGCTCACCTACGGGACCCCTAATAGGTGGAAACACCATATATTTT. Translating it yields CASSPTGPLIGGNTIYF.

The sample holds a few counts of this clone. The V call is TRBV7-2, the J call TRBJ1-5; 8 nucleotides align to TRBD1. J gave up 3 bases and V 2 bases, and 6 bases lay outside the gene matches. Germline V gene lookup returns CDR1 SGHTA and CDR2 FQGNSA. There are 16 residues in the CDR3. The DNA for the CDR3 is TGTGCCAGCAGCTTACAGGGGGCGGGTTTCAATCAGCCCCAGCATTTT. Protein sequence: CASSLQGAGFNQPQHF.

The gene calls are TRBV5-6 and TRBJ2-7; a possible D gene is TRBD1 (6 bases). Trimming shortened V by 3 bases and J by 5 bases, and 18 bases separated the two germline ends. This CDR3 spans 15 amino acids. Germline V gene lookup returns CDR1 SGHDT and CDR2 YYEEEE. This chain's CDR3 is CASSSSPGQSHEQYF. The DNA of the CDR3 is TGTGCCAGCAGCTCTTCCCCAGGACAGTCCCACGAGCAGTACTTC. The variable domain in full, completed from reference TRBV5-6 and TRBJ2-7, reads DAGVTQSPTHLIKTRGQQVTLRCSPKSGHDTVSWYQQALGQGPQFIFQYYEEEERQRGNFPDRFSGHQFPNYSSELNVNALLLGDSALYLCASSSSPGQSHEQYFGPGTRLTVT.

V is TRBV18 and J is TRBJ2-5; D is uncertain. V lost 5 bases to trimming and J lost 1 base, with 8 bases between them. This CDR3 spans 13 amino acids. In germline, CDR1 is KGHSH, CDR2 LQKENI. The CDR3 nucleotides read TGTGCCAGCTCAGGGGTAGTCCAAGAGACCCAGTACTTC. The encoded protein is CASSGVVQETQYF. The whole variable domain, filled in from reference TRBV18 and TRBJ2-5, reads NAGVMQNPRHLVRRRGQEARLRCSPMKGHSHVYWYRQLPEEGLKFMVYLQKENIIDESGMPKERFSAEFPKEGPSILRIQQVVRGDSAAYFCASSGVVQETQYFGPGTRLLVL.

The rearrangement uses TRBV9 and TRBJ1-1; D uncertain. Germline assignment: CDR1 SGDLS and CDR2 YYNGEE. V lost 0 bases to trimming and J lost 3 bases, with 12 bases between them. The CDR3 has 15 amino acids. The CDR3 sequence: CASSVGRKKDTEAFF. Written as DNA, the CDR3 is TGTGCCAGCAGCGTAGGGAGAAAGAAGGACACTGAAGCTTTCTTT.

This chain links TRBV6-1 with TRBJ2-3; D ambiguous. V gave up 8 bases and J gave up 1 base, with 16 bases separating them. The length of the CDR3 is 15 residues. Germline CDR1 is MNHNS and CDR2 is SASEGT. CDR3 sequence reads: CASPVNGRGTDTQYF. The CDR3 region has the DNA TGTGCCAGCCCTGTGAACGGGCGTGGCACAGATACGCAGTATTTT.

This clone was seen a few times. The genes are TRBV2 and TRBJ1-5; D unclear. CDR1 SNHLY and CDR2 FYNNEI come from the germline V gene. V was pared by 4 bases and J by 0 bases, with 10 bases between. CDR3 length: 15 residues. The CDR3 bases are TGTGCCAGCAGTGGAGAACGGTTTAGCAATCAGCCCCAGCATTTT. Protein: CASSGERFSNQPQHF.

V usage is TRBV2 and J usage is TRBJ2-5; D tentatively reads TRBD1 or TRBD2 (5 bases each). The CDR3 is made up of 15 amino acids. CDR1 is SNHLY, CDR2 FYNNEI, per germline. Trimming left V 2 bases short and J 9 bases short, with 19 bases between. The CDR3 reads CASSEFARTRRAQYF. The CDR3 DNA follows: TGTGCCAGCAGTGAATTTGCCCGGACACGGCGGGCCCAGTACTTC.

The gene calls are TRBV19 and TRBJ2-7; the D gene is possibly TRBD2 (5 bases). This CDR3 contains 14 residues. Trimming removed 7 bases at V and 5 bases at J, with 18 bases between. From germline, CDR1 is LNHDA and CDR2 SQIVND (reference sequence). This CDR3 reads CASTARRDSHEQYF. CDR3 coding DNA: TGTGCCAGTACTGCTAGACGGGATTCCCACGAGCAGTACTTC.

This clone appeared a single time. This rearrangement joins TRBV7-9 to TRBJ1-1; D is uncertain. Trimming cost V 4 bases and J 5 bases, with 11 bases left between them. Germline CDR1 SEHNR, CDR2 FQNEAQ (reference sequence). The CDR3 loop spans 13 amino acids. CDR3 sequence reads: CASSSIPGTEAFF. In nucleotides, the CDR3 is TGTGCCAGCAGCTCCATTCCGGGGACTGAAGCTTTCTTT.

The chain links TRBV14 to TRBJ1-1; no definite D call. There are 13 residues in the CDR3. Between the trimmed V and J ends, which lost 1 base and 3 bases, there was a span of 6 bases. Germline CDR1 reads SGHDN; CDR2 reads FVKESK. In DNA, the CDR3 is TGTGCCAGCAGCCAAGCGGCTTACACTGAAGCTTTCTTT. Protein: CASSQAAYTEAFF.

The rearrangement uses TRBV5-4 and TRBJ2-3, with 8 bases lining up with TRBD2. The germline V gene has CDR1 SGHNT and CDR2 YYREEE (reference sequence). There are 16 residues in the CDR3. J lost 4 bases, V lost 4 bases, and 11 bases had no gene match. CDR3 region: CASSPPPSGGPDTQYF. In nucleotides, the CDR3 is TGTGCCAGCAGCCCCCCCCCGAGCGGGGGACCAGATACGCAGTATTTT.

The chain recombines TRBV5-1 with TRBJ1-4, with D hard to call. The CDR3 is 17 amino acids. V was trimmed by 3 bases and J by 0 bases, leaving 15 bases between them. The germline CDR1 and CDR2 sequences are SGHRS and YFSETQ. The CDR3 here is CASSSRRAGTTNEKLFF. For the CDR3, the DNA is TGCGCCAGCAGCTCGCGCCGAGCGGGGACAACTAATGAAAAACTGTTTTTT.

This clone has more than one count but fewer than ten. The chain employs TRBV18 and TRBJ1-1, with 10 bases matching TRBD1. The CDR3 spans 15 residues. Germline values: CDR1 KGHSH, CDR2 LQKENI. The trim removed 4 bases at V and 2 bases at J, leaving 4 bases unmatched. As DNA, the CDR3 is TGTGCCAGCTCACGACGGGACAGGGGAAACACTGAAGCTTTCTTT. This gives the protein CASSRRDRGNTEAFF.

This chain links TRBV18 with TRBJ2-1; 14 bases line up with TRBD2. Looked up from germline, CDR1 is KGHSH and CDR2 is LQKENI. Unmatched junction bases numbered 4, after V lost 0 bases and J lost 9 bases. The CDR3 has 16 residues. CDR3 nucleotide sequence: TGTGCCAGCTCACCACCTCGACTAGCGGGGGGGCGTGAGCAGTTCTTC. Protein sequence: CASSPPRLAGGREQFF.

The rearrangement joins TRBV12-5 to TRBJ2-5; the D gene is possibly TRBD2 (7 bases). CDR1 and CDR2 (germline): LGHNT, FRNRAP. Trimming removed 6 bases at V and 5 bases at J, with 13 bases between. The CDR3 covers 13 residues. As DNA, the CDR3 is TGTGCTAGTGGCGCCGGGGGGCTGGAGACCCAGTACTTC. Translated, it gives CASGAGGLETQYF.

The gene calls are TRBV18 and TRBJ1-5, with D perhaps TRBD1 (5 bases). The germline V gene encodes CDR1 KGHSH and CDR2 LQKENI. Trimming pared 2 bases from V and 3 bases from J, leaving 14 bases between. The CDR3 is 16 amino acids. The CDR3 reads CASSPGEGPYNQPQHF. The CDR3 DNA sequence: TGTGCCAGCTCACCAGGAGAGGGGCCCTACAATCAGCCCCAGCATTTT.

The CDR3 nucleotides read TGTGCCAGCAGCTTGGGTCTACGGACTAATGAAAAACTGTTTTTT. As protein: CASSLGLRTNEKLFF. V is TRBV5-6 and J is TRBJ1-4; D is ambiguous. Trimming removed 0 bases from V and 2 bases from J, with 8 bases in between. Germline CDR1 SGHDT, CDR2 YYEEEE. The CDR3 is made up of 15 amino acids.

The chain uses TRBV15 and TRBJ1-1; TRBD1 matches at 7 bases. This CDR3 is 18 amino acids long. The ends lost 0 bases at V and 2 bases at J; junction bases unmatched: 12. CDR1 and CDR2 (germline): LNHNV, YYDKDF (reference sequence). The CDR3 nucleotides are TGTGCCACCAGCAGAGATCTGGACAGGCTCAGGGGAAACACTGAAGCTTTCTTT. It yields the protein CATSRDLDRLRGNTEAFF.

V gene TRBV5-1 combines with J gene TRBJ2-5; 10 nucleotides line up with TRBD2. With V trimmed by 4 bases and J by 4 bases, 10 bases remained unmatched. The germline CDR1 and CDR2 sequences are SGHRS and YFSETQ. The CDR3 spans 16 residues. CDR3 nucleotide sequence: TGCGCCAGCAGCCCGGGGAATTTAGCGGGGGGAGAGACCCAGTACTTC. Translation gives CASSPGNLAGGETQYF.

CDR3 in amino acids: CASSDPQGGQETQYF. Written as DNA, the CDR3 is TGCGCCAGCAGTGACCCCCAAGGGGGGCAAGAGACCCAGTACTTC. The chain is built from TRBV10-2 and TRBJ2-5, with D tentatively TRBD1 or TRBD2 (6 bases each). CDR1 WSHSY and CDR2 SAAADI come from the germline V gene. The CDR3 has 15 residues. V gave up 3 bases and J gave up 2 bases, with 13 bases separating them.

This clone appeared a single time. This chain uses TRBV6-5 with TRBJ2-2; 8 positions match TRBD1. CDR1 and CDR2 (germline): MNHEY, SVGAGI. This CDR3 comprises 15 residues. V shed 6 bases and J 5 bases; nucleotides not matched to a gene: 8. This CDR3 reads CASSQDRGPTGELFF. The CDR3, as DNA: TGTGCCAGCAGCCAAGACAGGGGTCCAACCGGGGAGCTGTTTTTT.

The rearrangement joins TRBV9 to TRBJ1-4; D may be TRBD1 (6 bases). The germline CDR1 and CDR2 sequences are SGDLS and YYNGEE. Trimming cost V 3 bases and J 6 bases, with 15 bases left between them. The CDR3 has 15 amino acids. CDR3 region: CASSAGGLRYEKLFF. The CDR3 DNA reads TGTGCCAGCAGCGCCGGGGGCTTACGGTATGAAAAACTGTTTTTT. The complete variable domain, with remaining parts taken from reference TRBV9 and TRBJ1-4, reads DSGVTQTPKHLITATGQRVTLRCSPRSGDLSVYWYQQSLDQGLQFLIQYYNGEERAKGNILERFSAQQFPDLHSELNLSSLELGDSALYFCASSAGGLRYEKLFFGSGTQLSVL.

The chain carries TRBV7-9 and TRBJ1-4; D is possibly TRBD1 (5 bases). There are 14 residues in the CDR3. The germline V gene encodes CDR1 SEHNR and CDR2 FQNEAQ (reference sequence). Between the trimmed V and J ends, which lost 2 bases and 7 bases, there was a span of 11 bases. CDR3 amino acids: CASSLRQGGEKLFF. The CDR3 coding sequence is TGTGCCAGCAGCTTAAGGCAGGGTGGTGAAAAACTGTTTTTT.

This clone was counted a single time. The gene calls are TRBV27 and TRBJ2-7, with D possibly called TRBD1 or TRBD2 (5 bases each). CDR3 length: 14 residues. V was clipped by 5 bases and J by 3 bases, with 14 bases between them. CDR1 is MNHEY and CDR2 is SMNVEV in the germline V gene (reference sequence). CDR3 bases: TGTGCCAGCAGTAAGGGACGGAGACGCTACGAGCAGTACTTC. Its translation is CASSKGRRRYEQYF.

The chain joins TRBV7-2 to TRBJ2-5, with 12 nucleotides matching TRBD2. With V trimmed by 6 bases and J by 6 bases, 8 bases remained unmatched. Germline-derived CDR1 and CDR2 are SGHTA and FQGNSA. The CDR3 consists of 15 residues. The CDR3 region has the DNA TGTGCCAGCAGTGTCTCTAGGACTAGCGGGAAGACCCAGTACTTC. This codes for CASSVSRTSGKTQYF.

This clone has only one observation. The chain has TRBV19 and TRBJ1-1; D not certain. The V gene's germline CDR1 is LNHDA and CDR2 SQIVND (reference sequence). The CDR3 sequence is 14 residues long. V lost 1 base and J 0 bases, leaving 6 bases between the germline ends. CDR3 nucleotide sequence: TGTGCCAGTAGTATAGGTCAGGTGAACACTGAAGCTTTCTTT. Encoded protein: CASSIGQVNTEAFF.